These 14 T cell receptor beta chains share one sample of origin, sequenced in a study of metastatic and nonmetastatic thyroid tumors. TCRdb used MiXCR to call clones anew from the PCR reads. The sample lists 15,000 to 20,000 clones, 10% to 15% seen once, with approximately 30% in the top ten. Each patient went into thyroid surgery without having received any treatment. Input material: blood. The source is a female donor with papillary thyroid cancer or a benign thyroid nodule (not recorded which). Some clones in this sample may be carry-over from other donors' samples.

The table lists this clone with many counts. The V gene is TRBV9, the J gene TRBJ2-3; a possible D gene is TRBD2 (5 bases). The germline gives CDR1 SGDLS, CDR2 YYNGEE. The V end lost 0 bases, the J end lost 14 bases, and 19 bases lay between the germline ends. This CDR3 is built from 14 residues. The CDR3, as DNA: TGTGCCAGCAGCGTAGTTCCCCAGAGGGCTAATTTGTATTTT. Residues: CASSVVPQRANLYF.

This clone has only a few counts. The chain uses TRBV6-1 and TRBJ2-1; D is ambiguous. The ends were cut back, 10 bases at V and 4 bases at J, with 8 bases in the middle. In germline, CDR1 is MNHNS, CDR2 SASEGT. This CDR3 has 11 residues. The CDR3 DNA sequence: TGTGCCATTAGTCCATACAATGAGCAGTTCTTC. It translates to CAISPYNEQFF.

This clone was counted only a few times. The CDR3 bases are TGTGCCAGCAGTTTCGGGAAGAATGAGCAGTTCTTC. Its translation: CASSFGKNEQFF. The chain employs TRBV27 and TRBJ2-1; D is possibly TRBD2 (5 bases). The V end lost 3 bases, the J end lost 7 bases, and 7 bases lay between the germline ends. This CDR3 region has 12 residues. Per germline, CDR1 MNHEY and CDR2 SMNVEV (reference sequence).

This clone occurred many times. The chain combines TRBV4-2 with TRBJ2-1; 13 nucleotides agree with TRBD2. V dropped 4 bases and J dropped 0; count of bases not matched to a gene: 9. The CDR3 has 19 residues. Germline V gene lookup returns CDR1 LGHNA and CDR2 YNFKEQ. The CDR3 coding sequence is TGTGCCAGCAGCCCGATGGGACTAGCGGGGTCGGGCTCCTACAATGAGCAGTTCTTC. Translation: CASSPMGLAGSGSYNEQFF.

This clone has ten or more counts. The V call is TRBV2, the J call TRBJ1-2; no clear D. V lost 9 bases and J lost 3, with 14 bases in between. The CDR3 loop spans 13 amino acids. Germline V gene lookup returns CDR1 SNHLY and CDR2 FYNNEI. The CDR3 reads CASESEVYYGYTF. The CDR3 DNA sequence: TGTGCCAGTGAAAGTGAAGTTTACTATGGCTACACCTTC.

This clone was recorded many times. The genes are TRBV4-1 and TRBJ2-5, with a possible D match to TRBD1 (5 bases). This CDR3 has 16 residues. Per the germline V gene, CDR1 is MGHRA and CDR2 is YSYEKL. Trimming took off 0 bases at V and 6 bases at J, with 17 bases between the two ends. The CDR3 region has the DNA TGCGCCAGCAGCCAAGAAAGGCAGGGTCAGGGTAAGACCCAGTACTTC. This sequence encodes CASSQERQGQGKTQYF.

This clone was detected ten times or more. The CDR3 bases are TGTGCCAGCCTAGAAACACATAATGAAAAACTGTTTTTT. Amino acids: CASLETHNEKLFF. The chain joins TRBV6-2 or TRBV6-3 to TRBJ1-4; D not certain. This CDR3 region has 13 residues. V dropped 8 bases and J dropped 4 bases, with 11 bases sitting between them. Germline CDR1 is MNHEY and CDR2 is SVGEGT.

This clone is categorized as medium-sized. The CDR3 DNA sequence: TGTGCCAGCAGCGACCCAGGACAGGGGGACTACGAGCAGTACTTC. Protein sequence: CASSDPGQGDYEQYF. V gene TRBV6-1 combines with J gene TRBJ2-7, with TRBD1 matching over 10 bases. V trimming: 6 bases; J trimming: 3 bases; junction bases outside the gene matches: 8. Germline V CDR1 and CDR2: MNHNS, SASEGT. The CDR3 has 15 residues.

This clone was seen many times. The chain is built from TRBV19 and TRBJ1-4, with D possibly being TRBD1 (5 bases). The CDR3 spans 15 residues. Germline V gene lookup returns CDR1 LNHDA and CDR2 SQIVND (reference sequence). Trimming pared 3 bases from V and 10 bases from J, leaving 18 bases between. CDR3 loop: CASSIPGTQTAKLFF. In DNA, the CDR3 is TGTGCCAGTAGTATTCCCGGGACCCAGACGGCAAAACTGTTTTTT.

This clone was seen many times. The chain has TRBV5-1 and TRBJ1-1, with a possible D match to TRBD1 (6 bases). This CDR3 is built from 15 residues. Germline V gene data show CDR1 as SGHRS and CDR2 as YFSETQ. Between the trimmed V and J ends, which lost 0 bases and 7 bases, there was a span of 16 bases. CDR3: CASSLGGTGLLEAFF. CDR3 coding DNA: TGCGCCAGCAGCTTGGGGGGAACAGGGCTACTTGAAGCTTTCTTT.

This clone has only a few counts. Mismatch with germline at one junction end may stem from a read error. In DNA form, the CDR3 reads TGCTCCAGCTTCGCCCGAGGCGGAGATACGCAGTATTTT. This translates into CSSFARGGDTQYF. The chain couples TRBV5-1 to TRBJ2-3; D unresolved. The length of the CDR3 is 13 residues. Germline values: CDR1 SGHRS, CDR2 YFSETQ.

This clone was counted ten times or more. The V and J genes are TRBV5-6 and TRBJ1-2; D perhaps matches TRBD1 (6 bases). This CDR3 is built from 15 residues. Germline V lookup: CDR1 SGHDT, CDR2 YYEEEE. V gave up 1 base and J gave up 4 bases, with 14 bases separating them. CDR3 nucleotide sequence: TGTGCCAGCAGCTTGCCCGGACAGCTTCCCTATGGCTACACCTTC. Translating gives CASSLPGQLPYGYTF.

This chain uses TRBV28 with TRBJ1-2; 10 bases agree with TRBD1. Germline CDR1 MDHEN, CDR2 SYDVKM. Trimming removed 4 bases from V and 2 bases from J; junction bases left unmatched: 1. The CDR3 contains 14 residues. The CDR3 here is CASSSGQGNYGYTF. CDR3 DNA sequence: TGTGCCAGCAGTTCGGGACAGGGGAACTATGGCTACACCTTC.

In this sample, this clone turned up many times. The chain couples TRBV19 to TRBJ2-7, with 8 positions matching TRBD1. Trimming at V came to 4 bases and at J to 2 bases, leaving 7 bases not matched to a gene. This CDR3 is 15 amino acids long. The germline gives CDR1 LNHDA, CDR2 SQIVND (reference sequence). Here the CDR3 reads CASSTGQGRTYEQYF. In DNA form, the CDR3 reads TGTGCCAGTAGTACCGGACAGGGTCGGACCTACGAGCAGTACTTC.